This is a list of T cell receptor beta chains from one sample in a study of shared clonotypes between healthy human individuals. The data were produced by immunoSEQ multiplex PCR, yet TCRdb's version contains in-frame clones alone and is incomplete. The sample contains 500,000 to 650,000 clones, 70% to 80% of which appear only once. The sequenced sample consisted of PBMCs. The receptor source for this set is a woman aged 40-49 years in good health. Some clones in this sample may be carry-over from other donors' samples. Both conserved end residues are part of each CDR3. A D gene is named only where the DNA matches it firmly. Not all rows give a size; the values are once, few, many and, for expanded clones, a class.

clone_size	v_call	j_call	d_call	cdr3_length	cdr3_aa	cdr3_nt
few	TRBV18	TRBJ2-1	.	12	CASSPDVQEQFF	TGTGCCAGCTCACCAGACGTACAGGAGCAGTTCTTC
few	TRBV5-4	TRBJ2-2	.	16	CASSYTPSRRTGELFF	TGTGCCAGCAGCTATACCCCGTCGCGGCGGACCGGGGAGCTGTTTTTT
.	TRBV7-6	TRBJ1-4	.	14	CASSHKAGDEKLFF	TGTGCCAGCAGCCATAAGGCAGGGGATGAAAAACTGTTTTTT
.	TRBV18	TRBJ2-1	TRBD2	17	CASSPPPGTSGANEQFF	TGTGCCAGCTCACCGCCCCCCGGGACTAGCGGAGCGAATGAGCAGTTCTTC
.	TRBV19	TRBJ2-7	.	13	CASSIDLNYEQYF	TGTGCCAGTAGTATAGATCTGAACTACGAGCAGTACTTC
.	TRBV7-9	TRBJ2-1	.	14	CAGFKDSPTDEQFF	TGTGCCGGTTTTAAGGACTCTCCTACAGATGAGCAGTTCTTC
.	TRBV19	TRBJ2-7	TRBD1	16	CASSAPGQVGHYEQYF	TGTGCCAGTAGTGCTCCGGGACAGGTTGGACACTACGAGCAGTACTTC
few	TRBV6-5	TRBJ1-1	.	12	CASSQPWEGAFF	TGTGCCAGCAGCCAACCGTGGGAGGGAGCTTTCTTT
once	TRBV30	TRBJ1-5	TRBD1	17	CAWSGGQGPVSNQPQHF	TGTGCCTGGAGTGGAGGACAGGGACCGGTTAGCAATCAGCCCCAGCATTTT
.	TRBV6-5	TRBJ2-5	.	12	CASSSPQETQYF	TGTGCCAGCAGTTCCCCCCAAGAGACCCAGTACTTC
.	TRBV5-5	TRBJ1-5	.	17	CASSLGSWANSNQPQHF	TGTGCCAGCAGCTTGGGCAGTTGGGCAAATAGCAATCAGCCCCAGCATTTT
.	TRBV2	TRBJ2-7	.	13	CAGGAASMGEQYF	TGTGCCGGAGGGGCGGCATCTATGGGCGAGCAGTACTTC
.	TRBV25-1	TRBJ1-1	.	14	CASSELGMNTEAFF	TGTGCCAGCAGTGAATTGGGGATGAACACTGAAGCTTTCTTT
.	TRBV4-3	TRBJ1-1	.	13	CASTRQVNTEAFF	TGCGCCAGCACTAGACAGGTGAACACTGAAGCTTTCTTT
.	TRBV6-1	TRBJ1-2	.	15	CASRRDPTENYGYTF	TGTGCCAGCAGGAGGGACCCGACGGAAAACTATGGCTACACCTTC
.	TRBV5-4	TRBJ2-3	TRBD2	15	CASSPTSGITDTQYF	TGTGCCAGCAGCCCGACTAGCGGGATTACAGATACGCAGTATTTT
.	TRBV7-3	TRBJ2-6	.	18	CASSLKVGGSSGANVLTF	TGTGCCAGCAGCTTAAAAGTAGGGGGTAGCTCTGGGGCCAACGTCCTGACTTTC
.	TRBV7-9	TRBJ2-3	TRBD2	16	CASSPGLAGGADTQYF	TGTGCCAGCAGCCCGGGACTAGCGGGAGGGGCAGATACGCAGTATTTT
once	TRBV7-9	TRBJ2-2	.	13	CASRELNTGELFF	TGTGCCAGCAGGGAGCTGAACACCGGGGAGCTGTTTTTT
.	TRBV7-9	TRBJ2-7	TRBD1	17	CASSLALGQTGSGEQYF	TGTGCCAGCAGCTTAGCGCTGGGACAGACAGGATCCGGCGAGCAGTACTTC
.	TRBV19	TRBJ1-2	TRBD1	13	CASSIQGGYGYTF	TGTGCCAGTAGTATCCAGGGGGGATATGGCTACACCTTC
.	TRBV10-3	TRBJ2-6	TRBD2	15	CAITTGGPGANVLTF	TGTGCCATCACGACGGGAGGGCCTGGGGCCAACGTCCTGACTTTC
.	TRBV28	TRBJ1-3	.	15	CASSLTPAAGNTIYF	TGTGCCAGCAGTCTTACCCCGGCCGCTGGAAACACCATATATTTT
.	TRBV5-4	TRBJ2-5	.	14	CASSLEGGGETQYF	TGTGCCAGCAGCTTGGAGGGAGGGGGAGAGACCCAGTACTTC
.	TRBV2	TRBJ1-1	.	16	CASRTGAGALNTEAFF	TGTGCCAGCAGGACCGGGGCAGGGGCATTGAACACTGAAGCTTTCTTT
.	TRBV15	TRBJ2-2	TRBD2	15	CATSISGRAFGELFF	TGTGCCACCAGCATTAGCGGGAGGGCCTTCGGGGAGCTGTTTTTT
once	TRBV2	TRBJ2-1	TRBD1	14	CASSRDRGDNEQFF	TGTGCCAGCAGTAGGGACAGGGGAGACAATGAGCAGTTCTTC